This T cell receptor beta chain was identified during a study of CD8+ T cells in alopecia areata. The sequencing template was cDNA reverse transcribed from extracted RNA. The assay was immunoSEQ multiplex PCR, and TCRdb's table has in-frame clones only and misses some. The sample records some 190,000 clones, just over 65% being singletons. CDR1 is GTSNPN and CDR2 is SVGIG in the germline V gene (reference sequence). CDR3 length: 15 residues. The ends were cut back, 2 bases at V and 0 bases at J, with 8 bases in the middle. Described treatment: oral pan-JAK inhibitor, 5-10 mg twice daily. This material consisted of CD4+ T cells sorted from blood, taken between weeks 43 and 45, from a patient treated with tofacitinib. The TCR comes from a human donor with alopecia areata. This chain uses TRBV30 with TRBJ2-6; D uncertain. Here the CDR3 DNA reads TGTGCCTGGAGTAAATTCAGCTCTGGGGCCAACGTCCTGACTTTC. Translation: CAWSKFSSGANVLTF.